Following are 18 T cell receptor beta chains from one sample sequenced in a study of control samples from healthy donors and cancer patients. TCRdb's copy holds only in-frame clones and misses some; the assay was immunoSEQ multiplex PCR. The sample lists around 83,000 clones; 80% to 95% were seen once. Specimen: PBMCs. Receptors were obtained from a woman between 40 and 55 years old with lung cancer.

The chain links TRBV10-1 to TRBJ2-7, with 10 bases aligning to TRBD1. The ends lost 3 bases at V and 8 bases at J; junction bases unmatched: 10. CDR3 length: 15 residues. In germline, CDR1 is WNHNN, CDR2 SYGVQD (reference sequence). CDR3 sequence: CASSDTGTGAIKQYF. The CDR3 bases are TGCGCCAGCAGTGACACCGGGACAGGGGCTATAAAGCAGTACTTC.

This clone was seen once. This chain links TRBV19 with TRBJ1-5; no clear D gene. V lost 9 bases and J lost 2, with 11 bases in between. This CDR3 comprises 13 residues. Germline assignment: CDR1 LNHDA and CDR2 SQIVND (reference sequence). The CDR3 protein is CASSWEGNQPQHF. CDR3 DNA: TGTGCCAGCTCTTGGGAGGGCAATCAGCCCCAGCATTTT.

V is TRBV5-5 and J is TRBJ2-4; 12 positions match TRBD1. The V gene end was trimmed by 4 bases and the J gene end by 1 base; junction bases not matched to a gene: 3. CDR1 is SGHKS and CDR2 is YYEKEE in the germline V gene (reference sequence). The CDR3 has 16 amino acids. CDR3 nucleotide sequence: TGTGCCAGCAGCCTGGGACAGGGGGCTGCCAAAAACATTCAGTACTTC. Translating it yields CASSLGQGAAKNIQYF.

Here the CDR3 reads CSAPLTETLHF. The CDR3 nucleotides are TGCAGTGCTCCTCTTACGGAGACGCTCCACTTT. The chain joins TRBV20-1 to TRBJ1-6; D is unresolved. Germline loops: CDR1 DFQATT, CDR2 SNEGSKA (reference sequence). The CDR3 runs to 11 residues. V was cut by 5 bases and J by 16 bases, with 15 bases left in between.

The J gene is TRBJ2-7, the V gene TRBV9; D is perhaps TRBD1 (6 bases). Trimming left V 3 bases short and J 5 bases short, with 21 bases between. This CDR3 is 16 amino acids long. Germline V gives CDR1 SGDLS, CDR2 YYNGEE. CDR3 DNA sequence: TGTGCCAGCAGCGCGGACGACAGGTTTTCTGAAGACGAGCAGTACTTC. Translating gives CASSADDRFSEDEQYF. The complete variable domain, with remaining parts taken from reference TRBV9 and TRBJ2-7, reads DSGVTQTPKHLITATGQRVTLRCSPRSGDLSVYWYQQSLDQGLQFLIQYYNGEERAKGNILERFSAQQFPDLHSELNLSSLELGDSALYFCASSADDRFSEDEQYFGPGTRLTVT.

The sample holds one count of this clone. The V call is TRBV30, the J call TRBJ1-2, with TRBD1 matching 8 bases. CDR1 is GTSNPN and CDR2 is SVGIG in the germline V gene (reference sequence). Losses at the gene ends were 8 bases for V and 2 bases for J; bases not matched to a gene: 7. The CDR3 consists of 13 residues. CDR3 in DNA: TGTGCCGGACAGGACAGGGCCAACTATGGCTACACCTTC. This translates into CAGQDRANYGYTF.

The chain recombines TRBV28 with TRBJ1-2; D gene unclear. With 5 bases removed from V and 0 bases from J, the gap between germline ends came to 10 bases. The CDR3 is 14 amino acids. Germline V gene data show CDR1 as MDHEN and CDR2 as SYDVKM. The CDR3 sequence: CASSPSAANYGYTF. The CDR3 nucleotides are TGTGCCAGCAGTCCCTCGGCCGCTAACTATGGCTACACCTTC.

The chain links TRBV6-5 to TRBJ1-2; TRBD1 might be the D (5 bases). The CDR3 spans 14 residues. The germline CDR1 and CDR2 sequences are MNHEY and SVGAGI. The V end was cut by 2 bases, the J end by 4 bases, with 11 bases between. CDR3 amino acids: CASSYGGGPYGYTF. The CDR3 DNA reads as TGTGCCAGCAGTTACGGTGGGGGACCCTATGGCTACACCTTC.

V usage is TRBV5-1 and J usage is TRBJ2-7; no clear D. Germline values: CDR1 SGHRS, CDR2 YFSETQ. The CDR3 spans 14 residues. V shed 2 bases and J shed 3 bases, with 12 bases lying between them. In DNA form, the CDR3 reads TGCGCCAGCAGCTTCATGACGGCGAACTACGAGCAGTACTTC. It encodes CASSFMTANYEQYF.

V usage is TRBV5-4 and J usage is TRBJ2-7, with TRBD1 as a possible D gene (5 bases). CDR1 and CDR2 from the germline V gene are SGHNT and YYREEE (reference sequence). Trimming left V 1 base short and J 2 bases short, with 10 bases between. The CDR3 length is 14 residues. The CDR3 is CASSLQGMTYEQYF. The CDR3 region has the DNA TGTGCCAGCAGCTTGCAGGGTATGACCTACGAGCAGTACTTC.

The table lists this clone with a count of one. The V gene is TRBV9, the J gene TRBJ1-5; 7 positions agree with TRBD1. This CDR3 is built from 16 residues. The germline V gene encodes CDR1 SGDLS and CDR2 YYNGEE. With 4 bases clipped from V and 0 bases from J, the junction kept 7 bases outside the gene matches. The CDR3 nucleotides are TGTGCCAGCAGCCTGGGGACAGACAATAGCAATCAGCCCCAGCATTTT. Protein: CASSLGTDNSNQPQHF. The full variable domain, with the rest looked up from reference TRBV9 and TRBJ1-5, is DSGVTQTPKHLITATGQRVTLRCSPRSGDLSVYWYQQSLDQGLQFLIQYYNGEERAKGNILERFSAQQFPDLHSELNLSSLELGDSALYFCASSLGTDNSNQPQHFGDGTRLSIL.

The chain employs TRBV6-1 and TRBJ1-2, with D possibly being TRBD1 (5 bases). The CDR3 consists of 16 residues. Germline V gene sequence: CDR1 MNHNS, CDR2 SASEGT. The V gene lost 3 bases and the J gene lost 10 bases, with 24 bases spanning the gap. In DNA, the CDR3 is TGTGCCAGCAGTGACGGGTCGAGGGGCCCTTTTGTATACTACACCTTC. Its translation is CASSDGSRGPFVYYTF.

J is TRBJ1-2 and V is TRBV14, with 7 positions matching TRBD1. This CDR3 is 14 amino acids long. After removal of 4 bases from V and 5 bases from J, the junction contained 7 bases not matched to a gene. Germline loops: CDR1 SGHDN, CDR2 FVKESK. CDR3: CASSPLTGHYGYTF. Written as DNA, the CDR3 is TGTGCCAGCAGCCCCCTGACAGGGCATTATGGCTACACCTTC.

The chain employs TRBV30 and TRBJ1-2; D ambiguous. CDR3 length: 16 residues. V lost 4 bases, J lost 2 bases, and 20 bases lay in between. Germline loops: CDR1 GTSNPN, CDR2 SVGIG (reference sequence). DNA of the CDR3: TGTGCCTGGATACCCGGTGCGGCTTACTCGAACTATGGCTACACCTTC. It specifies CAWIPGAAYSNYGYTF.

V usage is TRBV14 and J usage is TRBJ1-2, with D possibly TRBD1 on 5 matching bases. Germline V CDR1 and CDR2: SGHDN, FVKESK. V was trimmed by 0 bases and J by 4 bases, leaving 12 bases between them. The length of the CDR3 is 15 residues. In DNA form, the CDR3 reads TGTGCCAGCAGCCAAGATCTGGGGGTCCTCTATGGCTACACCTTC. This sequence encodes CASSQDLGVLYGYTF.

The chain employs TRBV24-1 and TRBJ2-5; TRBD2 might be the D (6 bases). The CDR3 sequence is 15 residues long. Germline V CDR1 and CDR2: KGHDR, SFDVKD. V was trimmed by 4 bases and J by 5 bases, leaving 16 bases between them. This chain's CDR3 is CATSDREQPWETQYF. The CDR3 bases are TGTGCCACCAGTGACCGGGAGCAGCCCTGGGAGACCCAGTACTTC.

This chain links TRBV4-2 with TRBJ2-1; 8 bases are shared with TRBD2. This CDR3 has 18 amino acids. Germline CDR1 and CDR2: LGHNA and YNFKEQ. V shed 4 bases, J shed 5 bases, and the junction held 16 bases outside the gene matches. This CDR3 reads CASSPPLFGSGDDNEQFF. CDR3 nucleotide sequence: TGTGCCAGCAGCCCCCCCCTCTTTGGTAGCGGGGATGACAATGAGCAGTTCTTC.

The rearrangement links TRBV12-3 or TRBV12-4 to TRBJ1-1; D may be TRBD1 (5 bases). V lost 7 bases, J lost 4 bases, and 13 bases lay in between. The CDR3 is 13 amino acids. CDR3 region: CASTFGGSTEAFF. The CDR3 DNA is TGTGCCAGCACATTCGGGGGGAGCACTGAAGCTTTCTTT.